This T cell receptor beta chain was captured by sequencing in a study of cytomegalovirus exposure and HLA in healthy donors. Notes on this clone: No antigen is known for it.

60 Vbeta and 13 Jbeta primers were used in PCR. Only in-frame clones appear in the TCRdb table, and some are missing; sequencing was by immunoSEQ multiplex PCR. The table records about 98,000 clones, approximately 79% of them present only once. The study's findings and limits: Later on, a genetic analysis was performed. It linked a missense variant in DCLRE1C with V- and J-gene trimming of TCR beta.

This clonotype originated in a male donor in good health and CMV-seronegative. The specimen was PBMCs.

The CDR3 region has the DNA TGTGCCAGCACGAGGGACAGGGTGGACACTGAAGCTTTCTTT. Its protein product is CASTRDRVDTEAFF. The chain carries TRBV11-1 and TRBJ1-1; 9 bases fit TRBD1. This CDR3 comprises 14 residues. V was clipped by 7 bases and J by 3 bases; unmatched bases: 6. Germline V lookup: CDR1 SGHAT, CDR2 FQDESV (reference sequence).